The clone carrying this TCR beta chain appeared many times. Its antigen is unknown. The data were obtained in a study of read filtering for tumor transcriptome and immune sequencing. Study as a whole: Revised staging placed 8 patients in R-ISS I, approximately 16 in II, 6 or 7 in III. Findings of the study overall: Without single-read clonotypes, shared clonotype proportions correlated more between IR-seq and RNA-seq. RNA-seq captured clonotypes less deeply and reliably than IR-seq. Approximately 87% of IR-seq clonotypes had a single read, yet these held around 3.5% of reads.

Trimming took off 4 bases at V and 4 bases at J, with 14 bases between the two ends. This CDR3 has 15 amino acids. Germline V gene lookup returns CDR1 SGDLS and CDR2 YYNGEE. The library was built from roughly 400 ng RNA with molecular barcoded adaptors for alpha/delta and beta/gamma chains. From the reads, TCRdb called clonotypes with MiXCR, one entry per CDR3 protein. The sample consists of tens of thousands of distinct CDR3 sequences, approximately 15% of them appearing once. The chain uses TRBV9 and TRBJ2-2, with D perhaps TRBD1 or TRBD2 (6 bases each). The source material was a population of CD138-negative cells sorted from bone marrow. The sequence was collected from a donor at least 40 years old with multiple myeloma. The chain's CDR3 is CASSLNWGATGELFF. CDR3 sequence (DNA): TGTGCCAGCAGCCTAAACTGGGGGGCCACCGGGGAGCTGTTTTTT. The whole variable domain, remainder taken from reference TRBV9 and TRBJ2-2, is DSGVTQTPKHLITATGQRVTLRCSPRSGDLSVYWYQQSLDQGLQFLIQYYNGEERAKGNILERFSAQQFPDLHSELNLSSLELGDSALYFCASSLNWGATGELFFGEGSRLTVL.